The clone carrying this T cell receptor (beta chain) has at least ten counts. These data belong to a study of patients and donors after allogeneic stem cell transplantation. TCRdb redid the calling of the RT-PCR reads with MiXCR, one entry per CDR3 protein. Among about a million distinct CDR3 sequences listed, over 15% were seen once. The specimen sequenced was blood, either unsorted or a sorted T cell fraction (not recorded which). This TCR derives from a human donor who was either an allogeneic HSCT recipient or a stem cell or donor lymphocyte infusion donor (not recorded which). It is not recorded whose cells these are; they may come from a transplant donor.

CDR3 coding DNA: TGTGCCAGCAGTGACGGACTGTTGGGTGGAAACACCATATATTTT. The encoded protein is CASSDGLLGGNTIYF. The rearrangement uses TRBV25-1 and TRBJ1-3; unclear D gene. Trimming removed 3 bases at V and 3 bases at J, with 12 bases between. The germline V gene encodes CDR1 MGHDK and CDR2 SYGVNS. The CDR3 consists of 15 residues. The full variable domain, with the rest looked up from reference TRBV25-1 and TRBJ1-3, is EADIYQTPRYLVIGTGKKITLECSQTMGHDKMYWYQQDPGMELHLIHYSYGVNSTEKGDLSSESTVSRIRTEHFPLTLESARPSHTSQYLCASSDGLLGGNTIYFGEGSWLTVV.